The 16 T cell receptor beta chains in this list originate from one sample, sequenced in a study of low-dose radiotherapy and immunotherapy resistance in tumors. Covering alpha and beta chains, TRAV- and TRBV-specific primers were used for the first-strand cDNA. Over roughly 19 PCR cycles, TCRs were amplified from a constant-region primer and V-primer adapter. TCRdb fed the reads into MiXCR, producing one record per CDR3 protein. The sample has around 80,000 distinct CDR3 sequences, about 20% seen once. Time point given: before trial treatment. The material sequenced was PBMCs, taken before treatment. These receptors came from a male donor with prostate cancer.

This clonotype occurred many times. The J gene is TRBJ2-2, the V gene TRBV6-6, with TRBD2 identical over 12 bases. The CDR3 loop spans 15 amino acids. Looked up from germline, CDR1 is MNHNY and CDR2 is SVGAGI (reference sequence). J gave up 5 bases and V 7 bases, and 5 bases lay outside the gene matches. As DNA, the CDR3 is TGTGCCAGCATTCGACTAGCGGGAGATACCGGGGAGCTGTTTTTT. Residues: CASIRLAGDTGELFF.

The table lists this clonotype with a few counts. The chain recombines TRBV23-1 with TRBJ2-7; TRBD1 matches 9 bases. TRBV23-1 qualifies as an ORF whose function is uncertain. The CDR3 consists of 18 residues. V shed 2 bases and J 1 base; nucleotides not matched to a gene: 12. In DNA, the CDR3 is TGCGCCAGCAGTCAAGGGGGATTTACAGGGGGCATATCCTACGAGCAGTACTTC. Amino acid sequence: CASSQGGFTGGISYEQYF.

CDR3 DNA: TGCGCCAGCAGCGCCGGTGGAGGCTTGAACACTGAAGCTTTCTTT. This sequence encodes CASSAGGGLNTEAFF. The V and J genes are TRBV5-1 and TRBJ1-1, with no clear D. Germline CDR1 SGHRS, CDR2 YFSETQ. CDR3 length: 15 residues. Trimming pared 4 bases from V and 0 bases from J, leaving 13 bases between.

This clonotype was seen at least ten times. The chain carries TRBV5-1 and TRBJ2-3, with D possibly being TRBD2 (6 bases). CDR3 length: 15 residues. The V and J ends lost 3 bases and 0 bases respectively, with 11 bases between them. From germline, CDR1 is SGHRS and CDR2 YFSETQ. This CDR3 reads CASSWGGVSTDTQYF. The CDR3 coding sequence is TGCGCCAGCAGCTGGGGAGGTGTGAGCACAGATACGCAGTATTTT. The variable domain in full, completed from reference TRBV5-1 and TRBJ2-3, reads KAGVTQTPRYLIKTRGQQVTLSCSPISGHRSVSWYQQTPGQGLQFLFEYFSETQRNKGNFPGRFSGRQFSNSRSEMNVSTLELGDSALYLCASSWGGVSTDTQYFGPGTRLTVL.

This clonotype was counted at least ten times. In DNA, the CDR3 is TGTGCCTGGAGTGACAGGGCCTACTCTGGGGCCAACGTCCTGACTTTC. Protein: CAWSDRAYSGANVLTF. This chain links TRBV30 with TRBJ2-6, with D possibly matching TRBD1 (6 bases). V lost 1 base and J lost 0, with 10 bases in between. CDR1 is GTSNPN, CDR2 SVGIG, per germline (reference sequence). The CDR3 has 16 amino acids. Filled out from reference TRBV30 and TRBJ2-6, the complete variable domain reads SQTIHQWPATLVQPVGSPLSLECTVEGTSNPNLYWYRQAAGRGLQLLFYSVGIGQISSEVPQNLSASRPQDRQFILSSKKLLLSDSGFYLCAWSDRAYSGANVLTFGAGSRLTVL.

This clonotype showed up just a few times. The rearrangement uses TRBV28 and TRBJ2-7; possible D gene TRBD2, 7 bases. CDR1 and CDR2 from the germline V gene are MDHEN and SYDVKM. V shed 3 bases and J shed 7 bases, with 19 bases lying between them. The CDR3 is made up of 15 amino acids. The CDR3: CASSLGAGANREQYF. The CDR3 DNA is TGTGCCAGCAGTTTGGGGGCGGGAGCTAACAGGGAGCAGTACTTC.

The table lists this clonotype with many counts. The chain recombines TRBV19 with TRBJ2-1, with 8 positions matching TRBD2. The germline V gene has CDR1 LNHDA and CDR2 SQIVND (reference sequence). This CDR3 has 15 residues. V trimming: 5 bases; J trimming: 7 bases; junction bases outside the gene matches: 10. The CDR3 DNA follows: TGTGCCAGTAGTCCGTGGGGTAGCGGGATTAATGAGCAGTTCTTC. Amino acids: CASSPWGSGINEQFF.

This clonotype was counted at least ten times. The chain carries TRBV30 and TRBJ1-1; 8 nucleotides line up with TRBD1. The germline gives CDR1 GTSNPN, CDR2 SVGIG (reference sequence). CDR3 size: 13 residues. J lost 1 base, V lost 3 bases, and 1 base had no gene match. Written as DNA, the CDR3 is TGTGCCTGGAGGGACAGGGCGAACACTGAAGCTTTCTTT. Translating gives CAWRDRANTEAFF.

The chain uses TRBV4-2 and TRBJ1-3, with D possibly being TRBD1 (6 bases). Trimming stripped 2 bases from V and 4 bases from J, with 9 bases between. Germline lookup yields CDR1 LGHNA and CDR2 YNFKEQ. This CDR3 comprises 14 residues. DNA of the CDR3: TGTGCCAGCAGCCAAAGGGGGTCAGGAAACACCATATATTTT. Residues: CASSQRGSGNTIYF.

This clonotype was counted ten times or more. The chain has TRBV19 and TRBJ1-1; tentatively, D is TRBD1 (5 bases). This CDR3 contains 14 residues. Germline CDR1 LNHDA, CDR2 SQIVND (reference sequence). V was shortened by 2 bases and J by 5 bases, with 12 bases between the two germline ends. CDR3 nucleotides: TGTGCCAGTAGTATAAGTATGGGGGGAACTGAAGCTTTCTTT. Translation: CASSISMGGTEAFF.

The chain carries TRBV28 and TRBJ2-1; no clear D gene. The germline V gene encodes CDR1 MDHEN and CDR2 SYDVKM. The CDR3 consists of 11 residues. Trimming stripped 8 bases from V and 12 bases from J, with 14 bases between. The CDR3 nucleotides read TGTGCCAGCCGTCGGTTCGATGGGCAGTTCTTC. This gives the protein CASRRFDGQFF.

This clonotype was recorded at least ten times. J is TRBJ2-1 and V is TRBV29-1, with 10 bases identical to TRBD1. V lost 5 bases and J lost 9; bases outside the gene matches: 10. The V gene's germline CDR1 is SQVTM and CDR2 ANQGSEA. This CDR3 spans 14 amino acids. CDR3 coding DNA: TGCAGCGTTTACCTGCGGACAGGGGGTATTGAGCAGTTCTTC. The encoded protein is CSVYLRTGGIEQFF.

The table lists this clonotype with many counts. The V call is TRBV11-2, the J call TRBJ2-7; maybe TRBD2 (7 bases). V lost 7 bases to trimming and J lost 3 bases, with 19 bases between them. Germline-derived CDR1 and CDR2 are SGHAT and FQNNGV. The CDR3 loop spans 15 amino acids. The CDR3 nucleotides read TGTGCCAGCACCGACGAGGGGGGGTTTTTCTACGAGCAGTACTTC. It specifies CASTDEGGFFYEQYF.

This clonotype was observed at least ten times. V is TRBV15 and J is TRBJ1-1; D gene ambiguous. Germline V gene data show CDR1 as LNHNV and CDR2 as YYDKDF (reference sequence). The germline V and J ends were trimmed by 0 bases and 1 base, with 3 bases remaining between them. This CDR3 has 13 amino acids. The CDR3 DNA sequence: TGTGCCACCAGCAGAGATAGGAACACTGAAGCTTTCTTT. Translated, it gives CATSRDRNTEAFF.

In this sample, this clonotype turned up many times. CDR3 DNA: TGCGCCAGCAGCCAACTAGCGGGGTTGGCTGCGAACACCGGGGAGCTGTTTTTT. Its protein product is CASSQLAGLAANTGELFF. V usage is TRBV4-3 and J usage is TRBJ2-2; 9 bases are a match to TRBD2. Germline V gene data show CDR1 as LGHNA and CDR2 as YSLEER. J lost 0 bases, V lost 2 bases, and 7 bases had no gene match. The length of the CDR3 is 18 residues.

This clonotype was seen many times. The V call is TRBV2, the J call TRBJ2-5, with 7 bases aligning to TRBD2. The CDR3 sequence is 13 residues long. CDR1 and CDR2 (germline): SNHLY, FYNNEI. The CDR3, as DNA: TGTGCACAACCAGGCGGGGGCCAAGAGACCCAGTACTTC. Its protein is CAQPGGGQETQYF.